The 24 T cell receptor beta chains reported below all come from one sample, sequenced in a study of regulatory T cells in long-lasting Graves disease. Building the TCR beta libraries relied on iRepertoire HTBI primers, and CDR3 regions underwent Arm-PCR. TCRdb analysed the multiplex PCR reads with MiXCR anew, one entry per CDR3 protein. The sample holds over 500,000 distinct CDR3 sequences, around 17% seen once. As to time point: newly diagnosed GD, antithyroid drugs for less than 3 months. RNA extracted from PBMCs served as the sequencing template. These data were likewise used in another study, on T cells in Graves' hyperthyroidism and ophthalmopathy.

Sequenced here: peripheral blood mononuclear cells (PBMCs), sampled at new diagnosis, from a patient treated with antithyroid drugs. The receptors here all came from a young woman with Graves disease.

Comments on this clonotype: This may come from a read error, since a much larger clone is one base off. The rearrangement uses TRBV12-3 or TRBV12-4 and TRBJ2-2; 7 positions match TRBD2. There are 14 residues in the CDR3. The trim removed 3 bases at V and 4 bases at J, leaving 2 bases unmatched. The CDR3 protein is CASSLRTSTGELFF. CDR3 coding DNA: TGTGCCAGCAGTTTGAGGACTAGCACCGGGGAGCTGTTTTTT.

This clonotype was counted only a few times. The CDR3 DNA reads TGTGCCAGCAGTTTCCAGCGGGGGGGCAATGAGCAGTTCTTC. This encodes CASSFQRGGNEQFF. The chain is built from TRBV28 and TRBJ2-1; 10 positions agree with TRBD2. The V gene end was trimmed by 3 bases and the J gene end by 6 bases; junction bases not matched to a gene: 2. CDR1 is MDHEN and CDR2 is SYDVKM in the germline V gene. There are 14 residues in the CDR3.

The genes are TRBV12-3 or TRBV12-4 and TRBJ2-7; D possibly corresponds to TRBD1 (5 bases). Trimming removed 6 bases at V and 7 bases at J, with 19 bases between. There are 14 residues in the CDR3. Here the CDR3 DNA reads TGTGCCAGCAGCCTACGAAGGGGCGGATGGGAGCAGTACTTC. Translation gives CASSLRRGGWEQYF.

CDR3 sequence: CASSLDAAYGYTF. The CDR3 bases are TGTGCCAGCAGCTTGGACGCCGCGTATGGCTACACCTTC. The rearrangement joins TRBV5-6 to TRBJ1-2; D not certain. Trimming took off 0 bases at V and 5 bases at J, with 8 bases between the two ends. The CDR3 spans 13 residues. Germline CDR1 reads SGHDT; CDR2 reads YYEEEE.

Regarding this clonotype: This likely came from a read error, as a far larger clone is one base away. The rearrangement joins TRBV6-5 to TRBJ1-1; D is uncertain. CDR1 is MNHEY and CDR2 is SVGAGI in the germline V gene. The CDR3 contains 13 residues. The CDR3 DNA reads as TGTGCCAGCAGTTATCGAGTGAACACTGAAGCTCTCTTT. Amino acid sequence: CASSYRVNTEALF.

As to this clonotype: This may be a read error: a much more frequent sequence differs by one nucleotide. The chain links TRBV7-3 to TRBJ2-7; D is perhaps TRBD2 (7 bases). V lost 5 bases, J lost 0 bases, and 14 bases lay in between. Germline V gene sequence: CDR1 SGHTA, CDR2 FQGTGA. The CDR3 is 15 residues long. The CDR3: CASSLGGDASYEQYF. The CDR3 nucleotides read TGTGCCAGCAGCCTAGGGGGGGACGCCTCCTACGAGCAGTACTTC.

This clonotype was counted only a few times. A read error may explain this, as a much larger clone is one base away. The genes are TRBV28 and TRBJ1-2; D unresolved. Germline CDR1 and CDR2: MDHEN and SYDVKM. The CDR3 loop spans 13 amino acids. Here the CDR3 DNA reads TGTGCCAGCAGTTTAAGTACAGCCTATGGCTACGCCTTC. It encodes CASSLSTAYGYAF.

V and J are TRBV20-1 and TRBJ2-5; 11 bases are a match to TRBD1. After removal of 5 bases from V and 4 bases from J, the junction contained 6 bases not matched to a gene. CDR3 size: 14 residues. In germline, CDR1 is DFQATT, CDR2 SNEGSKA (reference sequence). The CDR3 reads CSASPGTGGETQYF. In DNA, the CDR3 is TGCAGTGCTTCACCCGGGACAGGGGGAGAGACCCAGTACTTC.

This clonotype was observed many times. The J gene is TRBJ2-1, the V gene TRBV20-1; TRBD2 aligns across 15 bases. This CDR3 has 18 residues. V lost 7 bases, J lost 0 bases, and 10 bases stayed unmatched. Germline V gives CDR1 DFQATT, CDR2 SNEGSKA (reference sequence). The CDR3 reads CSVRGVGLAGGSYNEQFF. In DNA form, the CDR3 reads TGCAGTGTTCGGGGAGTGGGACTAGCGGGGGGCTCCTACAATGAGCAGTTCTTC.

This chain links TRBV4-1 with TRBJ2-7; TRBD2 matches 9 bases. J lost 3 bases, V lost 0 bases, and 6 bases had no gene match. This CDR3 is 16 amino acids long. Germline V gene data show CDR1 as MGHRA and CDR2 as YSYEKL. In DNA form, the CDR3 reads TGCGCCAGCAGCCAAGAACCATTAGCGGGAGTCTACGAGCAGTACTTC. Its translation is CASSQEPLAGVYEQYF.

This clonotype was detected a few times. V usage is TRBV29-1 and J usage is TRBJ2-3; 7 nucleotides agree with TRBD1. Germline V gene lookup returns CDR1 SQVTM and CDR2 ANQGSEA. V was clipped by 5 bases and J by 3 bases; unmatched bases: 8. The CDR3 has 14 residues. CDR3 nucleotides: TGCAGCGTTATCAGGGGGAATTCAACAGATACGCAGTATTTT. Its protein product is CSVIRGNSTDTQYF.

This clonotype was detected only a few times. The CDR3 DNA follows: TGTGCCAGTAGATGGGGATCCACTGAAGCTTTCTTT. It is translated as CASRWGSTEAFF. The chain carries TRBV19 and TRBJ1-1; D is undetermined. The CDR3 extends over 12 amino acids. CDR1 LNHDA and CDR2 SQIVND come from the germline V gene (reference sequence). V lost 6 bases and J 4 bases, leaving 9 bases between the germline ends.

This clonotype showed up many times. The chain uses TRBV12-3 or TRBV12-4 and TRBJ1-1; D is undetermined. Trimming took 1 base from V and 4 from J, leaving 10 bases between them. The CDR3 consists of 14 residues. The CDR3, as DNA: TGTGCCAGCAGTTTAGGTTCGCGGGGCACTGAAGCTTTCTTT. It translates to CASSLGSRGTEAFF.

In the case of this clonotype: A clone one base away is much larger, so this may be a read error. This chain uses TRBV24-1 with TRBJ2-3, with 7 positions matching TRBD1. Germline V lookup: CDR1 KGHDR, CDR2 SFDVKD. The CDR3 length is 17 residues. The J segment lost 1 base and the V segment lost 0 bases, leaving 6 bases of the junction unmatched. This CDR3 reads CATSDLSDRRRTDTQYF. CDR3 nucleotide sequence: TGTGCCACCAGTGATTTGTCGGACAGGAGACGCACAGATACGCAGTATTTT.

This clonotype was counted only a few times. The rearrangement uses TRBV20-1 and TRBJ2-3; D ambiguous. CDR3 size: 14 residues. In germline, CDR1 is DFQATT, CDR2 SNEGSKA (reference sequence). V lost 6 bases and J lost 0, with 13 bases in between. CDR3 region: CSAPLPVSTDTQYF. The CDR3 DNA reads TGCAGTGCCCCTCTTCCGGTTAGCACAGATACGCAGTATTTT.

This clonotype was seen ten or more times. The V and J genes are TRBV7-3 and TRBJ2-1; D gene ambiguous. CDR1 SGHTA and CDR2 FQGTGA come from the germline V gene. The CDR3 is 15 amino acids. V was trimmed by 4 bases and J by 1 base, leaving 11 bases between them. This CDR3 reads CASSSFSGSYNEQFF. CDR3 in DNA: TGTGCCAGCAGCTCTTTTAGTGGGTCCTACAATGAGCAGTTCTTC.

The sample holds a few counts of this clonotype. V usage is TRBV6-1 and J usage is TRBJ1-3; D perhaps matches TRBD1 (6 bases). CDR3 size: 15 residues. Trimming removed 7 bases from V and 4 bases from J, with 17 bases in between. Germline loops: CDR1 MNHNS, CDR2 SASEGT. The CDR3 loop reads CASIKTQGPGNTIYF. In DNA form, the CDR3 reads TGTGCCAGCATCAAAACACAGGGCCCCGGAAACACCATATATTTT.

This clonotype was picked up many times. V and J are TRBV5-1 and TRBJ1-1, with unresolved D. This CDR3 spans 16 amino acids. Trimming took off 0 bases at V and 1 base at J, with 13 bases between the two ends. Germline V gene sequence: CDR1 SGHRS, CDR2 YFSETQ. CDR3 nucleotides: TGCGCCAGCAGCTTGGATGGTCGGGTAAAGAACACTGAAGCTTTCTTT. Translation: CASSLDGRVKNTEAFF. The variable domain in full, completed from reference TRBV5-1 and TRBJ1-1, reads KAGVTQTPRYLIKTRGQQVTLSCSPISGHRSVSWYQQTPGQGLQFLFEYFSETQRNKGNFPGRFSGRQFSNSRSEMNVSTLELGDSALYLCASSLDGRVKNTEAFFGQGTRLTVV.

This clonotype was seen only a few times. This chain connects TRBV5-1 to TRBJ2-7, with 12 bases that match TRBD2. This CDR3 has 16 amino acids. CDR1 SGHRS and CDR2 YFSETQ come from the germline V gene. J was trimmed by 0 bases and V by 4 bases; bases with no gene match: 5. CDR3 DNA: TGCGCCAGCAGCCCCCAGACTAGCGGGAGCTCCTACGAGCAGTACTTC. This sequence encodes CASSPQTSGSSYEQYF.

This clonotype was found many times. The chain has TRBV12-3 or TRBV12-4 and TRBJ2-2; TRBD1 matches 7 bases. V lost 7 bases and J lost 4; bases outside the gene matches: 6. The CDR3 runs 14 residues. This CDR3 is CASKGAASTGELFF. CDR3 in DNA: TGTGCCAGCAAGGGGGCGGCGAGCACCGGGGAGCTGTTTTTT.

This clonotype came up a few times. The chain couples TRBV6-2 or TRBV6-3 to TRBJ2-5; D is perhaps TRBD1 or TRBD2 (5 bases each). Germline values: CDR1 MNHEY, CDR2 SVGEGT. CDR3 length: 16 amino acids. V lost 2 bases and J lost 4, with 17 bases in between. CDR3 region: CASSYRGSGGRETQYF. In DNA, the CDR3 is TGTGCCAGCAGTTACCGTGGGAGTGGGGGTCGAGAGACCCAGTACTTC.

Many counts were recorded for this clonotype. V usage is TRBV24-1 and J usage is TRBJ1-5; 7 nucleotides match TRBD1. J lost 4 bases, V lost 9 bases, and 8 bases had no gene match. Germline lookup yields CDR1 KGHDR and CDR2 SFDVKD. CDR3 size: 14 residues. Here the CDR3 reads CATADRVGNQPQHF. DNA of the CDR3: TGTGCCACCGCCGACAGGGTTGGAAATCAGCCCCAGCATTTT.

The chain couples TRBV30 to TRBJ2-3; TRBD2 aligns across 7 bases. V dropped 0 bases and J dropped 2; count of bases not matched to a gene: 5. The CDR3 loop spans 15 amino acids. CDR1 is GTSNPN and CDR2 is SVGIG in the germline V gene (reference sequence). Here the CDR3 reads CAWSVASGYTDTQYF. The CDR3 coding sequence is TGTGCCTGGAGTGTAGCTAGCGGATACACAGATACGCAGTATTTT.

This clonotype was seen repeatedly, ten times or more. The CDR3 reads CASTVGLGRQSYGYTF. For the CDR3, the DNA is TGTGCCAGCACCGTGGGACTGGGACGGCAGTCCTATGGCTACACCTTC. J is TRBJ1-2 and V is TRBV11-2; D is perhaps TRBD1 (5 bases). Germline V gene data show CDR1 as SGHAT and CDR2 as FQNNGV. The V and J ends lost 7 bases and 4 bases respectively, with 22 bases between them. The CDR3 is made up of 16 amino acids.